This T cell receptor (beta chain) came from a study of blood T cells in healthy people across ages. The donors, aged about 6 to 100, were healthy Caucasians from Russia. For the second PCR, which ran for about 7 to 12 cycles, a sample-barcoded 5' primer and a J-beta primer mix were used. A template-switch adaptor with 12 random nucleotides tagged each cDNA molecule. Each CDR3 protein is one row after TCRdb ran MiXCR on the 5' RACE reads. The table lists 700,000 to 900,000 distinct CDR3 sequences, about a quarter of them singletons, with 2.5% to 3.5% in the top ten. V lost 6 bases, J lost 6 bases, and 8 bases lay in between. This CDR3 has 11 residues. The data also belong to a second study, concerning T cells of mothers and their children.

Material for sequencing was blood. This sequence joins TRBV12-3 or TRBV12-4 and TRBJ1-2; no clear D gene. The TCR originated in a boy aged 5-17 years in good health. The CDR3 region has the DNA TGTGCCAGCAGCTCGACACATGGCTACACCTTC. This translates into CASSSTHGYTF.